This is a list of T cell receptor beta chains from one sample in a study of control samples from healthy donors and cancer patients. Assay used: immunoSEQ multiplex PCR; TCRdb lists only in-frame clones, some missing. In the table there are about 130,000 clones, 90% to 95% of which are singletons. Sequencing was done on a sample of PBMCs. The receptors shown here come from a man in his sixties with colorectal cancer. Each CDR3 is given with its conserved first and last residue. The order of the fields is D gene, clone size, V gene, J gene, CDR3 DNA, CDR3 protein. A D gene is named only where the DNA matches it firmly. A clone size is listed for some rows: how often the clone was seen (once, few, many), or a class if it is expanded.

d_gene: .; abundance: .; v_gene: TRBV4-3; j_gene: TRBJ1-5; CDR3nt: TGCGCCAGCAGCCAAGATGTTGGCCAGAGCAATCAGCCCCAGCATTTT; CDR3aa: CASSQDVGQSNQPQHF
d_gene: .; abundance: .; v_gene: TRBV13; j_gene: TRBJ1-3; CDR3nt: TGTGCCAGCAGCTTTCAGGGCCTAAGTTTTGGAAACACCATATATTTT; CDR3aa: CASSFQGLSFGNTIYF
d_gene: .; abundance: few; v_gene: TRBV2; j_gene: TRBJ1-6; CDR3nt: TGTGCCAGCACCAGGACAAGCTCCTATAATTCACCCCTCCACTTT; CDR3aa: CASTRTSSYNSPLHF
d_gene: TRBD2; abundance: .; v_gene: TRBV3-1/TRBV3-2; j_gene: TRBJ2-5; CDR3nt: TGTGCCAGCAGCCAGAGGAGGGGACTAGCGGGGGCCCTCCAAGAGACCCAGTACTTC; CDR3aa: CASSQRRGLAGALQETQYF
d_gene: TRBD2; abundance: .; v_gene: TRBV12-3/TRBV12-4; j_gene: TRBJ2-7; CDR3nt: TGTGCCAGCAGTTCTCTAGCGGGGGTCGAGCAGTACTTC; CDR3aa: CASSSLAGVEQYF
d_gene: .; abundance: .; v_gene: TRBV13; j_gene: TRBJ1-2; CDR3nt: TGTGCCAGCAGCTTAGACAGGGCAGCCTATGGCTACACCTTC; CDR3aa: CASSLDRAAYGYTF
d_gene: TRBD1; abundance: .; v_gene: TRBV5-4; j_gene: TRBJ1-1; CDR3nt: TGTGCCAGCAGCACCAGGGGGCGAATGAACACTGAAGCTTTCTTT; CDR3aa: CASSTRGRMNTEAFF
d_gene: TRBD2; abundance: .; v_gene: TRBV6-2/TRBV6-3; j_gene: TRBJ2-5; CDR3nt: TGTGCCAGCAGCCAACTAGCGGGGGGTCAAGAGACCCAGTACTTC; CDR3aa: CASSQLAGGQETQYF
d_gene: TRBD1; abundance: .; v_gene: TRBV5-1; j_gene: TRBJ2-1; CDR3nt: TGCGCCAGCAGCCGTGACAGGGATAGCTCCTACAATGAGCAGTTCTTC; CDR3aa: CASSRDRDSSYNEQFF
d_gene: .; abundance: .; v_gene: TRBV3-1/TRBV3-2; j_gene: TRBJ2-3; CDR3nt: TGTGCCAGCAGCCATACAGGGATAGTTAGGCCAGATACGCAGTATTTT; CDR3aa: CASSHTGIVRPDTQYF
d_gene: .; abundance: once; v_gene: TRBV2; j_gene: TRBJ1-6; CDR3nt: TGTGCCAGCAGGAACCCAGGGAATACACATTCACCCCTCCACTTT; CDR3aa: CASRNPGNTHSPLHF
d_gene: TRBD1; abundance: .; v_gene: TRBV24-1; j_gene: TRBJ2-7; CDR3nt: TGTGCCACCCTGGGGACAGGGACCATCTACGAGCAGTACTTC; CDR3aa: CATLGTGTIYEQYF